Here is one T cell receptor (beta chain) with its context. Its antigen is currently unknown. Several immunoSEQ plates received, in even portions, the genomic DNA of each subset. This table comes from immunoSEQ multiplex PCR, and its TCRdb copy is limited to in-frame clones, with some not included. In the table there are some 2,100,000 clones, 95% of which are singletons. This CDR3 is 14 amino acids long. Germline V CDR1 and CDR2: SGHAT, FQNNGV. Between the trimmed V and J ends, which lost 5 bases and 0 bases, there was a span of 7 bases. The source of the sample is a study of shared clonotypes between healthy human individuals. CD4+ cell separation produced CD45RA+ naive and CD45RA-negative memory subsets. Findings of the study overall: Among the subsets, naive ones generally showed larger estimated richness than memory ones.

The sample was naive CD4+ T cells sorted from blood. Specified subset: CD45RA+ positively selected. The V call is TRBV11-2, the J call TRBJ1-4; D not resolved. This receptor was taken from a young man in good health. CDR3 sequence: CASSPLPTNEKLFF. In DNA form, the CDR3 reads TGTGCCAGCAGCCCCCTACCAACTAATGAAAAACTGTTTTTT.